This T cell receptor beta chain was documented in a study of early T cells in non-severe SARS-CoV-2 infection. The CDR3 loop spans 15 amino acids. The junction had 5 bases not matched to a gene; V was cut back by 6 bases and J by 0 bases. The protocol attached unique molecular identifiers to individual cDNA molecules. TCRdb reprocessed the 5' RACE reads via MiXCR and lists one record per CDR3 protein. The sample shows some 41,000 distinct CDR3 sequences, less than 30% of them seen only once. The source material was whole blood, sampled at baseline. The receptor was derived from an adult who was a healthcare worker with PCR-confirmed SARS-CoV-2 infection or an uninfected control (not recorded which). The rearrangement links TRBV12-3 or TRBV12-4 to TRBJ2-1; 7 nucleotides match TRBD1. CDR3 coding DNA: TGTGCCAGCAGGAAGACAGGGAGCTCCTACAATGAGCAGTTCTTC. This gives the protein CASRKTGSSYNEQFF.